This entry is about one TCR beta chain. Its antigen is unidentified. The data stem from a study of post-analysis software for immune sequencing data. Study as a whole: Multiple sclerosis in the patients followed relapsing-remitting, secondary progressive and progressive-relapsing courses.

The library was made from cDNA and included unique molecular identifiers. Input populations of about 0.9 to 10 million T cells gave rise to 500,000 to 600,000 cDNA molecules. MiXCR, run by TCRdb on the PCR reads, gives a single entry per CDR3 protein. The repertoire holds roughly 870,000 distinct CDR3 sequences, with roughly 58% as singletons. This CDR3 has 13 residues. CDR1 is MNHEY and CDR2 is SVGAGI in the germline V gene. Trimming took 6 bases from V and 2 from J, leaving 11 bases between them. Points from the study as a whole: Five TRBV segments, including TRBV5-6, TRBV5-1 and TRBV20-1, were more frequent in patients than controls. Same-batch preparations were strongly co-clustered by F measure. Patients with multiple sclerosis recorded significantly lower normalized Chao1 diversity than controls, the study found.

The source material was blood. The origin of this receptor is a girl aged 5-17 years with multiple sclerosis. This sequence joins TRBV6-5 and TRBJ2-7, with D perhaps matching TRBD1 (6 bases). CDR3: CASRPQGPYEQYF. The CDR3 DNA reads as TGTGCCAGCAGACCACAGGGACCCTACGAGCAGTACTTC.